This is a list of T cell receptor beta chains from one sample in a study of shared clonotypes between healthy human individuals. The data were produced by immunoSEQ multiplex PCR, yet TCRdb's version contains in-frame clones alone and is incomplete. The data contain about 2.3 million clones, under 95% of them singletons. Input material: naive CD4+ T cells from PBMCs. These receptors were collected from a man between 18 and 35 years old in good health. Some clones in this sample may be carry-over from other donors' samples. Each CDR3 is given with its conserved first and last residue. The D gene is left open where the match is weak. Clone size is stated in some rows and not others, as once, few, many or a class when expanded.

v_gene	abundance	d_gene	j_gene	CDR3aa	CDR3nt
TRBV2	NA	NA	TRBJ1-2	CASSEALRGYTF	TGTGCCAGCAGTGAAGCGCTTCGGGGCTACACCTTC
TRBV27	NA	TRBD2	TRBJ2-1	CASSWGGTRFNEQFF	TGTGCCAGCAGCTGGGGTGGGACTAGATTCAATGAGCAGTTCTTC
TRBV28	NA	NA	TRBJ1-2	CASSPGPGRYGYTF	TGTGCCAGCAGTCCCGGCCCAGGCCGATATGGCTACACCTTC
TRBV19	NA	NA	TRBJ2-3	CASNRDRSTDTQYF	TGTGCCAGTAACAGAGATCGAAGCACAGATACGCAGTATTTT
TRBV4-2	NA	NA	TRBJ2-7	CASSQGGYEQYF	TGTGCCAGCAGCCAAGGGGGGTACGAGCAGTACTTC
TRBV4-1	once	NA	TRBJ2-7	CASSQVYQGTYEQYF	TGCGCCAGCAGCCAAGTATATCAGGGCACCTACGAGCAGTACTTC
TRBV5-6	NA	TRBD1	TRBJ2-7	CASSRTGTGFYEQYF	TGTGCCAGCAGTCGGACCGGGACAGGGTTTTACGAGCAGTACTTC
TRBV2	NA	NA	TRBJ1-5	CASSVWGNQPQHF	TGTGCCAGCAGTGTCTGGGGGAATCAGCCCCAGCATTTT
TRBV5-4	NA	NA	TRBJ2-1	CASSLGGGLTLNEQFF	TGTGCCAGCAGCTTGGGCGGCGGACTAACCTTGAATGAGCAGTTCTTC
TRBV5-1	once	TRBD1	TRBJ1-2	CASSPLTGPLFYGYTF	TGCGCCAGTTCACCGTTGACAGGGCCTTTATTCTATGGCTACACCTTC
TRBV6-1	NA	NA	TRBJ1-1	CASSEAPDTEAFF	TGTGCCAGCAGTGAAGCCCCAGACACTGAAGCTTTCTTT
TRBV2	NA	NA	TRBJ2-5	CASGETQYF	TGTGCCAGCGGAGAGACCCAGTACTTC
TRBV14	NA	NA	TRBJ1-5	CASSSSGGNQPQHF	TGTGCCAGCAGCTCATCAGGAGGAAATCAGCCCCAGCATTTT
TRBV6-5	once	TRBD2	TRBJ2-7	CASNPSSGINEQYF	TGTGCCAGCAACCCCAGTAGCGGGATCAACGAGCAGTACTTC
TRBV11-2	NA	NA	TRBJ2-3	CASSLSRGPDTQYF	TGTGCCAGCAGCTTATCTCGGGGGCCAGATACGCAGTATTTT
TRBV6-1	NA	NA	TRBJ2-5	CASSESKGLGETQYF	TGTGCCAGCAGTGAAAGTAAAGGGCTGGGGGAGACCCAGTACTTC
TRBV9	NA	NA	TRBJ2-5	CASSVGIARQYQETQYF	TGTGCCAGCAGCGTAGGAATAGCGCGGCAGTACCAAGAGACCCAGTACTTC
TRBV5-1	NA	TRBD1	TRBJ2-7	CASSGGQAFFDEQYF	TGCGCCAGCAGCGGGGGACAGGCTTTTTTTGACGAGCAGTACTTC
TRBV5-8	once	NA	TRBJ1-3	CASSLNRAGNTIYF	TGTGCCAGCAGCTTGAACAGGGCCGGAAACACCATATATTTT
TRBV9	NA	NA	TRBJ1-5	CASSVRRNSNQPQHF	TGTGCCAGCAGCGTACGCAGAAATAGCAATCAGCCCCAGCATTTT
TRBV7-9	NA	NA	TRBJ2-3	CASSLVGRPIPTTQYF	TGTGCCAGCAGCTTAGTTGGCAGACCCATCCCTACTACGCAGTATTTT
TRBV2	few	TRBD1	TRBJ1-5	CASSRPGQHSNQPQHF	TGTGCCAGCAGCCGCCCGGGACAGCATAGCAATCAGCCCCAGCATTTT
TRBV9	NA	NA	TRBJ2-3	CARGWGTENSTDTQYF	TGTGCCAGGGGATGGGGGACCGAAAATAGCACAGATACGCAGTATTTT
TRBV5-1	NA	TRBD1	TRBJ2-2	CASTPGTGGIGELFF	TGCGCCAGCACCCCGGGGACAGGGGGCATCGGGGAGCTGTTTTTT
TRBV10-3	NA	NA	TRBJ2-7	CAIKEGAAYEQYF	TGTGCCATCAAGGAAGGGGCGGCCTACGAGCAGTACTTC
TRBV5-1	NA	TRBD2	TRBJ2-5	CASSLQPTSGQETQYF	TGCGCCAGCAGCTTACAACCGACTAGCGGACAAGAGACCCAGTACTTC
TRBV21-1	NA	NA	TRBJ2-7	CASSKEAGIYEQYF	TGTGCCAGCAGCAAAGAGGCGGGGATCTACGAGCAGTACTTC
TRBV6-1	NA	TRBD2	TRBJ2-2	CASSESAGVLFF	TGTGCCAGCAGTGAAAGTGCGGGGGTGCTGTTTTTT
TRBV7-2	NA	NA	TRBJ2-1	CASSLGAGDRSYNEQFF	TGTGCCAGCAGCTTAGGGGCAGGGGATAGGTCCTACAATGAGCAGTTCTTC
TRBV5-1	NA	NA	TRBJ2-2	CATNLQGGGTAGELFF	TGCGCCACGAACCTTCAGGGGGGAGGCACGGCCGGGGAGCTGTTTTTT
TRBV7-9	NA	NA	TRBJ2-2	CASSSVPANTGELFF	TGTGCCAGCAGCTCAGTACCCGCGAACACCGGGGAGCTGTTTTTT
TRBV18	NA	NA	TRBJ2-7	CASSPNRASEQYF	TGTGCCAGCTCACCAAATCGGGCATCCGAGCAGTACTTC
TRBV6-1	NA	NA	TRBJ1-1	CASSMPGGGRTEAFF	TGTGCCAGCAGTATGCCCGGGGGGGGAAGGACTGAAGCTTTCTTT
TRBV28	NA	NA	TRBJ1-2	CASSPRVRAGYTF	TGTGCCAGCAGTCCAAGGGTCCGGGCTGGCTACACCTTC
TRBV2	NA	TRBD1	TRBJ1-2	CASSRQGFNYGYTF	TGTGCCAGCAGTCGACAGGGATTTAACTATGGCTACACCTTC
TRBV6-5	NA	NA	TRBJ2-5	CASSRPQETQYF	TGTGCCAGCAGTCGGCCCCAAGAGACCCAGTACTTC
TRBV6-1	NA	NA	TRBJ1-3	CASSEASPGSGNTIYF	TGTGCCAGCAGTGAAGCGTCCCCGGGGTCTGGAAACACCATATATTTT
TRBV5-1	NA	TRBD1	TRBJ1-4	CASSPMGQGTEKLFF	TGCGCCAGCAGCCCCATGGGACAGGGGACCGAAAAACTGTTTTTT
TRBV30	NA	TRBD2	TRBJ2-1	CAWLAGGPWNEQFF	TGTGCCTGGCTAGCGGGAGGGCCGTGGAATGAGCAGTTCTTC
TRBV2	NA	NA	TRBJ2-7	CASNQGYEQYF	TGTGCCAGCAACCAGGGCTACGAGCAGTACTTC
TRBV5-1	NA	NA	TRBJ2-2	CASSLSRGGAGELFF	TGCGCCAGCAGCCTATCGCGCGGGGGCGCCGGGGAGCTGTTTTTT
TRBV28	NA	TRBD2	TRBJ2-7	CSAMGGVIYEQYF	TGTTCAGCGATGGGGGGGGTTATCTACGAGCAGTACTTC
TRBV4-2	NA	NA	TRBJ1-5	CASSYYGGLGDSNQPQHF	TGTGCCAGCAGCTATTACGGGGGGCTAGGGGATAGCAATCAGCCCCAGCATTTT
TRBV6-5	NA	TRBD2	TRBJ2-5	CASSSLAGGGETQYF	TGTGCCAGCAGTTCCCTGGCGGGAGGAGGGGAGACCCAGTACTTC
TRBV5-6	NA	NA	TRBJ2-2	CASSPTAGTGELFF	TGTGCCAGCAGCCCAACGGCTGGCACCGGGGAGCTGTTTTTT
TRBV6-5	once	NA	TRBJ1-3	CASKEGAGNTIYF	TGTGCCAGCAAGGAAGGGGCTGGAAACACCATATATTTT
TRBV18	NA	TRBD1	TRBJ2-1	CASSANRGPGNEQFF	TGTGCCAGCTCAGCGAACAGGGGGCCAGGCAATGAGCAGTTCTTC
TRBV5-1	NA	TRBD2	TRBJ2-5	CASSLSGGLETQYF	TGCGCCAGCAGCTTGTCGGGGGGACTAGAGACCCAGTACTTC